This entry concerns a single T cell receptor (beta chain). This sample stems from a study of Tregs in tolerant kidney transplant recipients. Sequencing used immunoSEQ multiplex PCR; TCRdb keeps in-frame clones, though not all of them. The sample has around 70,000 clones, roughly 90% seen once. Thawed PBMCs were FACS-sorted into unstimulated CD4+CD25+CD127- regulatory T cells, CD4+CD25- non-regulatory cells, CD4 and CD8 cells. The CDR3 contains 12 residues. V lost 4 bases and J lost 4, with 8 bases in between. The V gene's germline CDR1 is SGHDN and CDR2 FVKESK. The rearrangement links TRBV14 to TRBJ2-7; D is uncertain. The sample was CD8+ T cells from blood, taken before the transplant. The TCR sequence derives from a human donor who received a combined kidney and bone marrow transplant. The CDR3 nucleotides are TGTGCCAGCAGCCCCGACAAATACGAGCAGTACTTC. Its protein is CASSPDKYEQYF.